Sequencing of this TCR beta chain was carried out in a study of cytomegalovirus exposure and HLA in healthy donors. Looked up from germline, CDR1 is SSHAT and CDR2 is FNYEAQ (reference sequence). This CDR3 region has 13 residues. This clone was seen a few times. The antigen is unknown. Study conclusions and caveats: In a later analysis, parvovirus B19, influenza, CMV and Epstein-Barr virus appeared linked to several top co-occurrence clusters. Analyzed later, association rates of TCRs varied across HLA loci, with DRB1 most and HLA-C fewest. Across donors, presence/absence analyses took sequencing depth to be roughly uniform.

Use of 60 Vbeta and 13 Jbeta primers characterized the PCR. Method: immunoSEQ multiplex PCR; TCRdb's copy keeps in-frame clones and lacks some. This table has around 100,000 clones, around three quarters appearing once. The sequenced sample consisted of PBMCs. The gene calls are TRBV7-7 and TRBJ2-5; 8 bases match TRBD2. Gene TRBJ2-7 matches the end of the DNA better, so the J call may be wrong. The receptor comes from a female donor in good health and CMV-seropositive. DNA for the CDR3: TGTGCCAGCAGCCCGGGGGGGGGCGACGAGCAGTACTTC. This translates into CASSPGGGDEQYF.